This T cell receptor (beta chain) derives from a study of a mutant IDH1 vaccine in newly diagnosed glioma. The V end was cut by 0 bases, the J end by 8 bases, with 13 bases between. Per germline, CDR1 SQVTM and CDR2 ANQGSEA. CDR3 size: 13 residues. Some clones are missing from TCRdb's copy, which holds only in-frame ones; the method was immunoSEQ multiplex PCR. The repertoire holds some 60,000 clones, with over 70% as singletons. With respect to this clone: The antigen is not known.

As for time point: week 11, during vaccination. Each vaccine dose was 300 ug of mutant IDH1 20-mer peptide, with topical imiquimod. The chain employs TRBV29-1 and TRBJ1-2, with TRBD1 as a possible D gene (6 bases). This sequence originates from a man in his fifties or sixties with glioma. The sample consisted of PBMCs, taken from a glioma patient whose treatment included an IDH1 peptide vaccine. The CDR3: CSVEEGGTGGYTF. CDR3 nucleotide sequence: TGCAGCGTTGAAGAAGGGGGAACAGGGGGCTACACCTTC.